This T cell receptor (beta chain) originates from a study of Ad26.COV2.S vaccination and SARS-CoV-2 variants. Study-wide context: Participants got Ad26.COV2.S intramuscularly, once or twice 56 days apart.

The treatment was: over 15 received Ad26.COV2.S at low or high dose, single or two shots; about 5 received placebo; per-sample allocation not given. Day 63 after the first injection of vaccine or placebo was the sampling time. Adults aged 18-55 years in Boston included the donor. The study's findings and limits: Measurement of non-spike TCR breadth gave similar results in vaccine and placebo recipients.

Profiled with immunoSEQ multiplex PCR; TCRdb holds only in-frame clones, not every one. The profile shows 300,000 to 350,000 clones, about 86% of them singletons. Germline CDR1 LNHDA, CDR2 SQIVND (reference sequence). Trimming took 3 bases from V and 6 from J, leaving 18 bases between them. This CDR3 is built from 17 residues. This clone was observed a handful of times. Its antigen is as yet unknown. This sample comprised peripheral blood, obtained in a trial of Ad26.COV2.S vaccine versus placebo. The clonotype was recovered from a person between 18 and 65 years old who received the Ad26.COV2.S COVID-19 vaccine or a placebo. This rearrangement joins TRBV19 to TRBJ1-6, with D unclear. The CDR3 sequence: CASSIEGGRVINSPLHF. The DNA of the CDR3 is TGTGCCAGTAGTATTGAAGGAGGGAGGGTGATTAATTCACCCCTCCACTTT.